Presented here are 13 T cell receptor beta chains from one specimen sequenced in a study of OX40 agonist ivuxolimab in advanced cancers. Assay: immunoSEQ multiplex PCR; the TCRdb copy retains only in-frame clones and omits some. The table has about 38,000 clones, around 89% seen once. The specimen comprised CD4+ or CD8+ T cells sorted from blood, sampled in a trial of the OX40 agonist ivuxolimab. These receptors were obtained from an adult with an advanced solid tumor such as melanoma, head and neck, liver or kidney cancer.

The gene calls are TRBV4-3 and TRBJ2-2; D is perhaps TRBD1 or TRBD2 (5 bases each). The V and J ends lost 3 bases and 5 bases respectively, with 16 bases between them. The CDR3 is 16 residues long. Germline V gene sequence: CDR1 LGHNA, CDR2 YSLEER. CDR3 protein: CASSQGTLGVTGELFF. In DNA, the CDR3 is TGCGCCAGCAGCCAGGGTACGCTGGGGGTTACCGGGGAGCTGTTTTTT.

The chain combines TRBV19 with TRBJ1-1; 7 bases are shared with TRBD1. Losses at the gene ends were 7 bases for V and 4 bases for J; bases not matched to a gene: 12. From germline, CDR1 is LNHDA and CDR2 SQIVND (reference sequence). The CDR3 is 15 amino acids. CDR3 DNA: TGTGCCAGTACTTATCAAGGGGGCGCTGGCACTGAAGCTTTCTTT. It translates to CASTYQGGAGTEAFF.

The V call is TRBV30, the J call TRBJ2-7, with TRBD1 matching over 10 bases. Losses at the gene ends were 2 bases for V and 5 bases for J; bases not matched to a gene: 6. CDR1 and CDR2 from the germline V gene are GTSNPN and SVGIG (reference sequence). The CDR3 is made up of 14 amino acids. For the CDR3, the DNA is TGTGCCTGGAGTTGGACAGGGGGTAGCGACGAGCAGTACTTC. This translates into CAWSWTGGSDEQYF.

CDR3 region: CASSPTFLLTGDDEKLFF. CDR3 nucleotide sequence: TGCGCCAGCAGCCCTACCTTCCTTTTGACAGGGGATGATGAAAAACTGTTTTTT. V gene TRBV4-3 combines with J gene TRBJ1-4; 8 bases fit TRBD1. The CDR3 runs 18 residues. Germline V lookup: CDR1 LGHNA, CDR2 YSLEER. V lost 4 bases, J lost 6 bases, and 16 bases stayed unmatched.

This chain uses TRBV6-4 with TRBJ2-5; D may be TRBD1 or TRBD2 (6 bases each). This CDR3 has 13 residues. Trimming took 3 bases from V and 5 from J, leaving 10 bases between them. Per germline, CDR1 MRHNA and CDR2 SNTAGT. CDR3 DNA: TGTGCCAGCAGTGAGGGGGGCGGGGAGACCCAGTACTTC. It is translated as CASSEGGGETQYF.

The chain joins TRBV7-6 to TRBJ2-6; D might be TRBD2 (5 bases). Between the trimmed V and J ends, which lost 4 bases and 1 base, there was a span of 11 bases. Germline loops: CDR1 SGHVS, CDR2 FNYEAQ. This CDR3 spans 16 amino acids. The CDR3 nucleotides are TGTGCCAGCAGCTCCCCCCCGGGGTCTGGGGCCAACGTCCTGACTTTC. It is translated as CASSSPPGSGANVLTF.

This rearrangement joins TRBV15 to TRBJ2-7; the D gene is possibly TRBD1 (5 bases). The V gene's germline CDR1 is LNHNV and CDR2 YYDKDF (reference sequence). Trimming removed 5 bases from V and 0 bases from J, with 11 bases in between. The CDR3 has 14 residues. CDR3 sequence reads: CATSSRQSSYEQYF. The DNA of the CDR3 is TGTGCCACCAGCTCGCGACAGTCCTCCTACGAGCAGTACTTC.

The rearrangement links TRBV14 to TRBJ2-7; D tentatively reads TRBD1 or TRBD2 (6 bases each). The germline CDR1 and CDR2 sequences are SGHDN and FVKESK. Trimming pared 1 base from V and 5 bases from J, leaving 15 bases between. The CDR3 extends over 15 amino acids. CDR3 sequence reads: CASSQVRGEGDEQYF. The CDR3 DNA reads as TGTGCCAGCAGCCAAGTGAGGGGGGAAGGAGACGAGCAGTACTTC.

This clone was detected only a few times. The V call is TRBV27, the J call TRBJ2-5; no clear D gene. The CDR3 consists of 13 residues. Germline V gene lookup returns CDR1 MNHEY and CDR2 SMNVEV (reference sequence). V dropped 10 bases and J dropped 0 bases, with 12 bases sitting between them. The CDR3 DNA reads TGTGCCATTATGACGGATTACCAAGAGACCCAGTACTTC. Its protein is CAIMTDYQETQYF.

This clone has just one count. The rearrangement joins TRBV27 to TRBJ1-5; 8 bases align to TRBD1. The CDR3 has 14 residues. V was clipped by 8 bases and J by 4 bases; unmatched bases: 7. Per the germline V gene, CDR1 is MNHEY and CDR2 is SMNVEV (reference sequence). The CDR3 nucleotides are TGTGCCAGCGCCCCTACAGGGGGGAATCAGCCCCAGCATTTT. Translation: CASAPTGGNQPQHF.

This chain connects TRBV5-1 to TRBJ2-1, with a weak D call TRBD1 (5 bases). This CDR3 region has 14 residues. The V end lost 8 bases, the J end lost 2 bases, and 14 bases lay between the germline ends. Germline-derived CDR1 and CDR2 are SGHRS and YFSETQ. CDR3 DNA sequence: TGCGCCAGTTGTGACAGATTCACCTACAATGAGCAGTTCTTC. Translated, it gives CASCDRFTYNEQFF.

V gene TRBV7-9 combines with J gene TRBJ1-2; unclear D gene. Germline CDR1 SEHNR, CDR2 FQNEAQ (reference sequence). Deletions cut 3 bases from V and 4 bases from J, with 9 bases between. The CDR3 is 13 amino acids. The CDR3 reads CASSFQPSYGYTF. The CDR3 region has the DNA TGTGCCAGCAGCTTTCAGCCCTCCTATGGCTACACCTTC.

This clone is a singleton in its sample. V usage is TRBV11-2 and J usage is TRBJ2-1; 10 bases line up with TRBD2. Germline loops: CDR1 SGHAT, CDR2 FQNNGV. This CDR3 has 17 amino acids. The trim removed 4 bases at V and 8 bases at J, leaving 14 bases unmatched. The CDR3 here is CASSSRLSSGGIDEQFF. The CDR3, as DNA: TGTGCCAGCAGCTCCAGGTTGAGTAGCGGGGGGATCGATGAGCAGTTCTTC.